The 8 T cell receptor beta chains below were found in one sample sequenced in a study of TET2 disruption in CD19-targeted CAR T cells. The assay was immunoSEQ multiplex PCR, and TCRdb's table has in-frame clones only and misses some. The specimen's table records 20,000 to 30,000 clones. Antigens for these TCRs are unknown. Treatment denoted: autologous CTL019 cells: CD19 CAR with 4-1BB and CD3 zeta domains. This specimen was CD8- CAR+ T cells sorted from cultured blood T cells, taken for CD19 CAR T cell therapy. Subset noted: CD8-negative CAR-positive T cells from the infusion product. These receptors were obtained from a man in his 70s with chronic lymphocytic leukemia.

In regard to this clone: The read ends 3 residues shy of where the CDR3 ends; the end is completed using the germline J gene. The chain has TRBV20-1 and TRBJ2-1; D tentatively reads TRBD1 or TRBD2 (7 bases each). CDR1 DFQATT and CDR2 SNEGSKA come from the germline V gene (reference sequence). Trimming stripped 6 bases from V and 4 bases from J, with 16 bases between. This CDR3 spans 14 amino acids. CDR3 in amino acids: CSAADREGYNEQFF. The covered CDR3 bases are TGCAGTGCCGCCGACAGGGAGGGGTACAATGAG.

A word on this clone: The read terminates 3 residues before the CDR3 end, so the remaining end is supplied by the germline J gene. The gene calls are TRBV4-1 and TRBJ1-1; the D is unclear. This CDR3 region has 12 residues. From germline, CDR1 is MGHRA and CDR2 YSYEKL. The CDR3 region is CASSQEVGEAFF. The CDR3 bases that were read are TGCGCCAGCAGCCAAGAGGTAGGGGAA.

Note on this clone: The sequence runs out 3 residues before the end of the CDR3; the remainder is reconstructed from the germline J gene. The chain carries TRBV12-3 or TRBV12-4 and TRBJ1-5; tentative D call: TRBD1 (5 bases). Trimming stripped 5 bases from V and 3 bases from J, with 14 bases between. The CDR3 is 15 residues long. CDR3 bases read: TGTGCCAGCAGTAAAGGCCGGGGGGTCAATCAGCCC. Its protein is CASSKGRGVNQP. The full CDR3 is CASSKGRGVNQPQHF.

A note on this clone: Sequencing ends 3 residues short of the CDR3 end; the germline J gene provides the rest. The chain carries TRBV9 and TRBJ1-6; possible D gene TRBD1, 5 bases. CDR3 size: 14 residues. The ends were cut back, 3 bases at V and 4 bases at J, with 8 bases in the middle. CDR1 is SGDLS and CDR2 is YYNGEE in the germline V gene. CDR3 DNA, as far as it was read: TGTGCCAGCAGCGGCGGACAATATAATTCACCC. It specifies CASSGGQYNSP. The whole CDR3 sequence reads CASSGGQYNSPLHF. The full variable domain, in which reference TRBV9 and TRBJ1-6 provide the parts outside the CDR3, is DSGVTQTPKHLITATGQRVTLRCSPRSGDLSVYWYQQSLDQGLQFLIQYYNGEERAKGNILERFSAQQFPDLHSELNLSSLELGDSALYFCASSGGQYNSPLHFGNGTRLTVT.

CDR3 DNA (partial): TGTGCCAGTAGTTCTACGCGGGGTGAAAAG. Protein product: CASSSTRGEK. The CDR3, in full, reads CASSSTRGEKLFF. The rearrangement joins TRBV19 to TRBJ2-2, with TRBD2 as a possible D gene (6 bases). The read gets to within 3 residues of the CDR3 end, and the germline J gene fills in the rest. Germline assignment: CDR1 LNHDA and CDR2 SQIVND (reference sequence). The CDR3 length is 13 residues. The entire variable domain, with the rest obtained from reference TRBV19 and TRBJ2-2, is as follows: DGGITQSPKYLFRKEGQNVTLSCEQNLNHDAMYWYRQDPGQGLRLIYYSQIVNDFQKGDIAEGYSVSREKKESFPLTVTSAQKNPTAFYLCASSSTRGEKLFFGEGSRLTVL.

With regard to this clone: The read falls 3 residues short of the CDR3 end, and the missing part is taken from the germline J gene. The chain uses TRBV7-8 and TRBJ2-5; D perhaps matches TRBD1 (5 bases). Trimming shortened V by 2 bases and J by 4 bases, and 11 bases separated the two germline ends. This CDR3 has 14 amino acids. The germline gives CDR1 SGHVS, CDR2 FQNEAQ. The chain's CDR3 is CASSLRSGRETQYF. CDR3 DNA, as far as it was read: TGTGCCAGCAGCTTAAGGTCAGGGCGAGAGACC. Combining the CDR3 with reference TRBV7-8 and TRBJ2-5 gives the whole variable domain GAGVSQSPRYKVAKRGQDVALRCDPISGHVSLFWYQQALGQGPEFLTYFQNEAQLDKSGLPSDRFFAERPEGSVSTLKIQRTQQEDSAVYLCASSLRSGRETQYFGPGTRLLVL.

Regarding this clone: The read ends 3 residues before the CDR3 terminus; that terminus is restored from the germline J gene. The genes are TRBV30 and TRBJ1-2, with D hard to call. From germline, CDR1 is GTSNPN and CDR2 SVGIG (reference sequence). The CDR3 has 17 amino acids. The CDR3 is CAWSYPSGFKSTYDYTF. CDR3 bases read: TGTGCCTGGAGTTATCCTAGCGGGTTCAAATCAACCTACGAC.

Worth noting for this clone: With the read ending 3 residues before the CDR3 end, the germline J gene is used to fill in that end. This sequence joins TRBV2 and TRBJ1-4; 9 nucleotides agree with TRBD1. CDR1 and CDR2 from the germline V gene are SNHLY and FYNNEI. After removal of 4 bases from V and 8 bases from J, the junction contained 5 bases not matched to a gene. This CDR3 is built from 14 residues. The sequenced part of the CDR3 DNA is TGTGCCAGCAGTGGTGGACAGGGGAGGGAAAAA. Encoded protein: CASSGGQGREK. The entire CDR3 reads CASSGGQGREKLFF.